This TCR beta chain is drawn from a study of blood T cell repertoires in COVID-19. Original processing notes: Reference gene primer amplification gave nucleated cell count estimates. Some clones are missing from TCRdb's copy, which holds only in-frame ones; the method was immunoSEQ multiplex PCR. V and J calls and clone size come straight from that table; D and trimming were deduced from the DNA. The data contain about 130,000 clones, approximately 80% of them singletons. Germline CDR1 and CDR2: SGHTA and FQGNSA. V lost 5 bases, J lost 4 bases, and 18 bases lay in between. The CDR3 totals 16 residues.

The rearrangement uses TRBV7-2 and TRBJ1-3; D is ambiguous. The sample was peripheral blood. This sequence originates from a woman aged 60-70 years with acute or convalescent COVID-19. CDR3 nucleotide sequence: TGTGCCAGCAGCCAGACCTCCGGGTCGACGGGAAACACCATATATTTT. Translating it yields CASSQTSGSTGNTIYF. The variable domain in full, with the rest retrieved from reference TRBV7-2 and TRBJ1-3, is GAGVSQSPSNKVTEKGKDVELRCDPISGHTALYWYRQSLGQGLEFLIYFQGNSAPDKSGLPSDRFSAERTGGSVSTLTIQRTQQEDSAVYLCASSQTSGSTGNTIYFGEGSWLTVV.